This T cell receptor beta chain was found in a study of vaccination effects on CD4 cells after COVID-19. For the study at large: The post-vaccine samples were taken, at the median, 72 days after the second dose.

Under the ViraFEST assay, PBMC were stimulated with viral peptide pools so that antigen-specific CD4+ T cells expanded. Sequencing was performed afterwards. Subsequent to less than eleven days of culture, CD4+ T cells were isolated. The vaccine given was either BNT162b2 or mRNA-1273, in two doses. In regard to this clone: The antigen is undetermined.

Profiled with immunoSEQ multiplex PCR; TCRdb holds only in-frame clones, not every one. The sample lists 30,000 or so clones, 72% occurring once. The V gene's germline CDR1 is WNHNN and CDR2 SYGVQD (reference sequence). The ends were cut back, 5 bases at V and 1 base at J, with 4 bases in the middle. This CDR3 has 12 residues. General study results and limits: Marked clonal contraction was seen late after vaccination (in both infection- and vaccine-induced clones).

The source of this sequence is a human donor who received a COVID-19 vaccine. This specimen was CD4+ T cells from PBMCs cultured with HCoV-229E spike peptides, taken after COVID-19 vaccination. The J gene is TRBJ2-3, the V gene TRBV10-1; the D is unclear. The CDR3 DNA is TGCGCCAGCAGTTTGGGCACAGATACGCAGTATTTT. It specifies CASSLGTDTQYF.